This entry lists 10 T cell receptor beta chains sequenced from one sample in a study of beta chain features in type 1 diabetes (dated by TCRdb to 2016 to 2018). The method behind the library was the immunoSEQ multiplex PCR assay. The entire isolated RNA was reverse transcribed using the High Capacity cDNA Reverse Transcription Kit, and thus expressed TCRB transcripts were sequenced. In TCRdb, the immuneACCESS table is reduced to in-frame sequences with V and J assigned. These tables do not hold every clone; where another copy was compared, an unresolved V gene accounts for under half, and the others remain unexplained. Here the sample has approximately 170,000 clones; less than 9.5% occur a single time. 2% to 3% of the sample rests with the top ten. What was sequenced was central memory CD4+ T cells from blood. These receptors originate from a woman between 18 and 30 years old in good health.

The chain recombines TRBV18 with TRBJ1-2, with D hard to call. V lost 3 bases and J lost 4, with 15 bases in between. CDR3 size: 15 residues. The germline gives CDR1 KGHSH, CDR2 LQKENI. The CDR3 nucleotides are TGTGCCAGCTCACCGGTTACAGAAGGATCCTATGGCTACACCTTC. Its translation is CASSPVTEGSYGYTF.

This clone was seen more than once but under ten times. CDR3 DNA: TGTGCCATCAGTGAGTCGTTGGGGGCAGGGAAAGCCTACGAGCAGTACTTC. Translated, it gives CAISESLGAGKAYEQYF. V gene TRBV10-3 combines with J gene TRBJ2-7; D might be TRBD1 (6 bases). Germline V gives CDR1 ENHRY, CDR2 SYGVKD. This CDR3 spans 17 amino acids. V shed 0 bases and J shed 2 bases, with 17 bases lying between them.

This clone was recorded at least ten times. This chain connects TRBV9 to TRBJ2-7; 9 bases are a match to TRBD1. Germline-derived CDR1 and CDR2 are SGDLS and YYNGEE. J gave up 3 bases and V 3 bases, and 7 bases lay outside the gene matches. This CDR3 spans 15 amino acids. The DNA of the CDR3 is TGTGCCAGCAGCGGTCTCGAGGGACAGGGCTACGAGCAGTACTTC. Translated, it gives CASSGLEGQGYEQYF.

Only one count was recorded for this clone. The rearrangement joins TRBV7-9 to TRBJ1-2; D perhaps matches TRBD1 (5 bases). Trimming took 5 bases from V and 4 from J, leaving 20 bases between them. The CDR3 is 16 residues long. Germline loops: CDR1 SEHNR, CDR2 FQNEAQ (reference sequence). The CDR3 nucleotides read TGTGCCAGCAGCCCACGCCTAGGGGTTACCTCCTATGGCTACACCTTC. Its translation is CASSPRLGVTSYGYTF.

This clone was picked up a small number of times. The chain links TRBV6-5 to TRBJ1-5, with TRBD1 matching 9 bases. The V gene's germline CDR1 is MNHEY and CDR2 SVGAGI. This CDR3 region has 15 residues. Trimming took 5 bases from V and 2 from J; bases not matched to a gene: 4. Here the CDR3 reads CASSRTGDGNQPQHF. CDR3 DNA: TGTGCCAGCAGTCGGACAGGGGACGGCAATCAGCCCCAGCATTTT.

This clone was observed a few times. This chain connects TRBV27 to TRBJ1-5; D is perhaps TRBD1 (5 bases). Germline CDR1 reads MNHEY; CDR2 reads SMNVEV (reference sequence). The CDR3 extends over 15 amino acids. V was cut by 3 bases and J by 2 bases, with 11 bases left in between. CDR3 bases: TGTGCCAGCAGTTTGGGGGGATCGGGCAATCAGCCCCAGCATTTT. Protein sequence: CASSLGGSGNQPQHF.

The CDR3 region has the DNA TGTGCCAGCAGCCAAGATCTCGGGTCGGGAAAACAGCCCCAGCATTTT. Amino acids: CASSQDLGSGKQPQHF. The V and J genes are TRBV4-2 and TRBJ1-5; no clear D. The CDR3 runs to 16 residues. The V gene lost 0 bases and the J gene lost 7 bases, with 16 bases spanning the gap. Germline CDR1 LGHNA, CDR2 YNFKEQ.

The rearrangement joins TRBV7-9 to TRBJ2-1; the D gene is possibly TRBD2 (5 bases). The CDR3 has 15 amino acids. V lost 2 bases and J lost 4, with 12 bases in between. Germline V lookup: CDR1 SEHNR, CDR2 FQNEAQ (reference sequence). CDR3 coding DNA: TGTGCCAGCAGCTTAACCGGAGGAGGATACAATGAGCAGTTCTTC. It translates to CASSLTGGGYNEQFF.

V usage is TRBV30 and J usage is TRBJ1-2; weak D call: TRBD1 (5 bases). This CDR3 contains 12 residues. V dropped 4 bases and J dropped 4 bases, with 10 bases sitting between them. The germline CDR1 and CDR2 sequences are GTSNPN and SVGIG (reference sequence). The CDR3 region is CAWTGQGYGYTF. Written as DNA, the CDR3 is TGTGCCTGGACTGGGCAGGGCTATGGCTACACCTTC.

The J gene is TRBJ2-1, the V gene TRBV7-8; TRBD2 matches 8 bases. Trimming took 1 base from V and 4 from J; bases not matched to a gene: 9. The CDR3 covers 17 residues. Germline V lookup: CDR1 SGHVS, CDR2 FQNEAQ. The CDR3 DNA follows: TGTGCCAGCAGCTTAGGTGGTAGCGGGGCGACTTACAATGAGCAGTTCTTC. Translated: CASSLGGSGATYNEQFF.